A selection of T cell receptor beta chains follows, all from one sample in a study of cytotoxic CD8 clonotypes in ibrutinib-treated CLL. Data came from immunoSEQ multiplex PCR; TCRdb stores just in-frame clones and leaves some out. The sample has some 310,000 clones; about 80% are singletons. This material consisted of PBMCs, taken before ibrutinib treatment. These receptors all come from a human donor with chronic lymphocytic leukemia. CDR3s include the opening cysteine and the closing phenylalanine or tryptophan. The D gene is left open where the match is weak. Clone size is shown for a subset of rows, as once, few, many or a class of expanded clone.

j_gene: TRBJ2-3
d_gene: NA
abundance: NA
len: 13
v_gene: TRBV25-1
CDR3aa: CASSRESTDTQYF
CDR3nt: TGTGCCAGCAGTCGAGAGAGCACAGATACGCAGTATTTT

j_gene: TRBJ2-3
d_gene: NA
abundance: NA
len: 16
v_gene: TRBV4-1
CDR3aa: CASSQVSAGRTDTQYF
CDR3nt: TGCGCCAGCAGCCAAGTCTCAGCGGGTCGCACAGATACGCAGTATTTT

j_gene: TRBJ2-3
d_gene: NA
abundance: NA
len: 17
v_gene: TRBV15
CDR3aa: CATSRGFGGLDTDTQYF
CDR3nt: TGTGCCACCAGCAGAGGGTTCGGGGGGCTGGACACAGATACGCAGTATTTT

j_gene: TRBJ2-2
d_gene: TRBD1
abundance: few
len: 16
v_gene: TRBV19
CDR3aa: CASSPRQGDGTGELFF
CDR3nt: TGTGCCAGTAGTCCCAGACAGGGCGATGGCACCGGGGAGCTGTTTTTT

j_gene: TRBJ2-2
d_gene: TRBD1
abundance: NA
len: 14
v_gene: TRBV27
CDR3aa: CATRTGINTGELFF
CDR3nt: TGTGCGACCAGGACAGGGATAAACACCGGGGAGCTGTTTTTT

j_gene: TRBJ2-1
d_gene: NA
abundance: NA
len: 11
v_gene: TRBV6-5
CDR3aa: CASRSGWEQFF
CDR3nt: TGTGCCAGCAGGTCCGGCTGGGAGCAGTTCTTC

j_gene: TRBJ1-3
d_gene: NA
abundance: NA
len: 15
v_gene: TRBV30
CDR3aa: CAWDPGHFSGNTIYF
CDR3nt: TGTGCCTGGGACCCGGGACATTTCTCTGGAAACACCATATATTTT

j_gene: TRBJ2-5
d_gene: NA
abundance: NA
len: 16
v_gene: TRBV27
CDR3aa: CASSLSHGAAQETQYF
CDR3nt: TGTGCCAGCAGTTTATCTCACGGGGCGGCGCAAGAGACCCAGTACTTC

j_gene: TRBJ2-1
d_gene: TRBD2
abundance: NA
len: 16
v_gene: TRBV12-5
CDR3aa: CASGLVTSGRANEQFF
CDR3nt: TGTGCTAGTGGTTTGGTAACTAGCGGGAGAGCCAATGAGCAGTTCTTC

j_gene: TRBJ2-7
d_gene: TRBD2
abundance: few
len: 14
v_gene: TRBV29-1
CDR3aa: CSGILAGGSYEQYF
CDR3nt: TGCAGCGGCATACTAGCGGGAGGGTCCTACGAGCAGTACTTC

j_gene: TRBJ1-1
d_gene: NA
abundance: few
len: 11
v_gene: TRBV27
CDR3aa: CASGRNTEAFF
CDR3nt: TGTGCCAGCGGCAGAAACACTGAAGCTTTCTTT

j_gene: TRBJ2-7
d_gene: TRBD2
abundance: NA
len: 16
v_gene: TRBV7-2
CDR3aa: CASSRGLLAGDYEQYF
CDR3nt: TGTGCCAGCAGCCGAGGTCTACTAGCGGGAGACTACGAGCAGTACTTC

j_gene: TRBJ2-3
d_gene: TRBD2
abundance: NA
len: 15
v_gene: TRBV9
CDR3aa: CASSALAGSTDTQYF
CDR3nt: TGTGCCAGCAGCGCATTAGCGGGAAGCACAGATACGCAGTATTTT

j_gene: TRBJ2-1
d_gene: NA
abundance: few
len: 14
v_gene: TRBV9
CDR3aa: CASSVTGLYNEQFF
CDR3nt: TGTGCCAGCAGCGTCACGGGACTCTACAATGAGCAGTTCTTC

j_gene: TRBJ2-7
d_gene: TRBD1
abundance: NA
len: 14
v_gene: TRBV5-6
CDR3aa: CATIKSGQTGEQYF
CDR3nt: TGTGCCACCATTAAATCGGGACAGACGGGCGAGCAGTACTTC

j_gene: TRBJ2-1
d_gene: NA
abundance: NA
len: 14
v_gene: TRBV4-1
CDR3aa: CASSQESPYNEQFF
CDR3nt: TGCGCCAGCAGCCAAGAGTCCCCTTACAATGAGCAGTTCTTC

j_gene: TRBJ2-3
d_gene: NA
abundance: once
len: 16
v_gene: TRBV5-4
CDR3aa: CASSLGRASSTDTQYF
CDR3nt: TGTGCCAGCAGCTTGGGGCGGGCCTCTAGCACAGATACGCAGTATTTT

j_gene: TRBJ2-3
d_gene: NA
abundance: NA
len: 16
v_gene: TRBV6-5
CDR3aa: CASSSGLTSGTDTQYF
CDR3nt: TGTGCCAGCAGTTCAGGGCTGACGTCTGGCACAGATACGCAGTATTTT

j_gene: TRBJ2-6
d_gene: NA
abundance: NA
len: 17
v_gene: TRBV14
CDR3aa: CASSQGPGFSGANVLTF
CDR3nt: TGTGCCAGCAGCCAAGGTCCAGGGTTCTCTGGGGCCAACGTCCTGACTTTC

j_gene: TRBJ2-5
d_gene: NA
abundance: once
len: 12
v_gene: TRBV29-1
CDR3aa: CSGVGRGETQYF
CDR3nt: TGCAGCGGTGTGGGCCGGGGGGAGACCCAGTACTTC

j_gene: TRBJ2-3
d_gene: TRBD2
abundance: NA
len: 15
v_gene: TRBV7-2
CDR3aa: CASSRAGGGTDTQYF
CDR3nt: TGTGCCAGCAGCAGAGCGGGGGGGGGCACAGATACGCAGTATTTT

j_gene: TRBJ2-7
d_gene: TRBD1
abundance: NA
len: 15
v_gene: TRBV5-4
CDR3aa: CASSSPGQGTYEQYF
CDR3nt: TGTGCCAGCAGCTCCCCCGGACAGGGGACCTACGAGCAGTACTTC

j_gene: TRBJ1-1
d_gene: NA
abundance: NA
len: 18
v_gene: TRBV10-3
CDR3aa: CAISESMGALVLGTEAFF
CDR3nt: TGTGCCATCAGTGAGTCAATGGGGGCACTCGTCCTCGGCACTGAAGCTTTCTTT

j_gene: TRBJ2-2
d_gene: TRBD2
abundance: NA
len: 16
v_gene: TRBV27
CDR3aa: CASSSPSGRFIGELFF
CDR3nt: TGTGCCAGCAGTTCCCCTAGCGGGAGGTTTATCGGGGAGCTGTTTTTT

j_gene: TRBJ1-4
d_gene: TRBD1
abundance: once
len: 16
v_gene: TRBV30
CDR3aa: CAWRVAPGTGTEKLFF
CDR3nt: TGTGCCTGGAGGGTTGCCCCGGGGACAGGAACTGAAAAACTGTTTTTT

j_gene: TRBJ1-1
d_gene: NA
abundance: NA
len: 14
v_gene: TRBV5-1
CDR3aa: CASSSGTDDTEAFF
CDR3nt: TGCGCCAGCAGCTCCGGGACCGATGACACTGAAGCTTTCTTT

j_gene: TRBJ2-2
d_gene: NA
abundance: once
len: 14
v_gene: TRBV4-1
CDR3aa: CASSQLQGVGELFF
CDR3nt: TGCGCCAGCAGCCAATTACAGGGCGTCGGGGAGCTGTTTTTT

j_gene: TRBJ2-7
d_gene: TRBD2
abundance: NA
len: 19
v_gene: TRBV30
CDR3aa: CAWSPRWEREIRASYEQYF
CDR3nt: TGTGCCTGGAGCCCCCGGTGGGAGCGGGAGATCCGGGCATCCTACGAGCAGTACTTC

j_gene: TRBJ2-1
d_gene: NA
abundance: NA
len: 13
v_gene: TRBV5-5
CDR3aa: CASSLVGHPLQFF
CDR3nt: TGTGCCAGCAGCTTGGTCGGGCACCCTCTGCAGTTCTTC

j_gene: TRBJ2-5
d_gene: TRBD1
abundance: few
len: 13
v_gene: TRBV18
CDR3aa: CASSPGTGETQYF
CDR3nt: TGTGCCAGCTCACCCGGGACAGGGGAGACCCAGTACTTC

j_gene: TRBJ1-4
d_gene: TRBD1
abundance: NA
len: 16
v_gene: TRBV7-9
CDR3aa: CASSLNFRGRYEKLFF
CDR3nt: TGTGCCAGCAGCTTAAATTTCAGGGGGCGTTATGAAAAACTGTTTTTT

j_gene: TRBJ2-5
d_gene: TRBD2
abundance: NA
len: 15
v_gene: TRBV29-1
CDR3aa: CSVDPAGGFGETQYF
CDR3nt: TGCAGCGTTGACCCAGCGGGAGGGTTCGGAGAGACCCAGTACTTC

j_gene: TRBJ2-2
d_gene: NA
abundance: NA
len: 14
v_gene: TRBV9
CDR3aa: CASRRGLPPGELFF
CDR3nt: TGTGCCAGCCGGAGAGGTCTTCCACCCGGGGAGCTGTTTTTT

j_gene: TRBJ2-1
d_gene: TRBD1
abundance: NA
len: 16
v_gene: TRBV7-8
CDR3aa: CASSFGNPGQGWEQFF
CDR3nt: TGTGCCAGCAGCTTTGGAAATCCGGGACAGGGGTGGGAGCAGTTCTTC

j_gene: TRBJ2-1
d_gene: TRBD2
abundance: NA
len: 18
v_gene: TRBV11-2
CDR3aa: CASSLVQARTSGNNEQFF
CDR3nt: TGTGCCAGCAGCTTAGTTCAGGCTCGCACTAGCGGAAACAATGAGCAGTTCTTC

j_gene: TRBJ2-1
d_gene: TRBD2
abundance: NA
len: 14
v_gene: TRBV7-6
CDR3aa: CASSFLAENNEQFF
CDR3nt: TGTGCCAGCAGCTTCCTAGCGGAGAACAATGAGCAGTTCTTC

j_gene: TRBJ2-3
d_gene: NA
abundance: NA
len: 16
v_gene: TRBV28
CDR3aa: CASSPAGPSGTDTQYF
CDR3nt: TGTGCCAGCAGTCCCGCGGGTCCTAGCGGCACAGATACGCAGTATTTT